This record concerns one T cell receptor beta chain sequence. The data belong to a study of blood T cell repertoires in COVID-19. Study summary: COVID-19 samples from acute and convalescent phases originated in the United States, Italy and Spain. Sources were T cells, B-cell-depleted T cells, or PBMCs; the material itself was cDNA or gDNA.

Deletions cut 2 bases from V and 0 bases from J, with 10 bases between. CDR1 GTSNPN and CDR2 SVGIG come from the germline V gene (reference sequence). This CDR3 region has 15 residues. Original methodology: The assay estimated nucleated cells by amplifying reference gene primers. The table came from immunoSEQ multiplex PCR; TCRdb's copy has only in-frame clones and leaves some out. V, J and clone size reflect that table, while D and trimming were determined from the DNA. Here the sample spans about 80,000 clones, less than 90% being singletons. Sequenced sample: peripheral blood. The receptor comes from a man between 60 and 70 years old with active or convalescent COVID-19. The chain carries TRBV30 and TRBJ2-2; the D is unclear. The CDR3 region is CAWSLGAANTGELFF. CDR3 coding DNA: TGTGCCTGGAGTTTGGGCGCCGCGAACACCGGGGAGCTGTTTTTT.